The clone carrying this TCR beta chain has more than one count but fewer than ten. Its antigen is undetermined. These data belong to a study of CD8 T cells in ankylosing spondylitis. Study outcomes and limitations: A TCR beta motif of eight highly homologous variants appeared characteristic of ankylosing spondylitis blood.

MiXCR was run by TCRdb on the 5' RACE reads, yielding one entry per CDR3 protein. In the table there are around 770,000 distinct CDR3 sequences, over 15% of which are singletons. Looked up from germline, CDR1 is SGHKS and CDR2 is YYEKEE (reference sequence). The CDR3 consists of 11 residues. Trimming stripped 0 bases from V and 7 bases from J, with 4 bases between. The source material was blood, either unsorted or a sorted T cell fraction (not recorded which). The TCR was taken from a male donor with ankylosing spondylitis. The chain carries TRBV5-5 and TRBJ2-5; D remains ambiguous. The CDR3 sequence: CASSLGTTQYF. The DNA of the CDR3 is TGTGCCAGCAGCTTGGGGACGACCCAGTACTTC.